This record covers a single T cell receptor beta chain. This entry belongs to a study of blood T cell repertoires in COVID-19. Across the study: Both acute and convalescent COVID-19 samples were obtained from the United States, Italy and Spain.

This CDR3 comprises 14 residues. Germline V gene sequence: CDR1 SEHNR, CDR2 FQNEAQ (reference sequence). V was trimmed by 4 bases and J by 8 bases, leaving 15 bases between them. As processed by the authors: The assay estimated nucleated cells by amplifying reference gene primers. The method was immunoSEQ multiplex PCR; TCRdb's version includes in-frame clones alone and lacks a portion of them. That table furnishes V, J and clone size, whereas the DNA furnished D and trimming. The table includes 200,000 or so clones, roughly 85% detected once. The sample comprised peripheral blood. The genes are TRBV7-9 and TRBJ2-1; tentatively, D is TRBD2 (7 bases). The source of this sequence is a woman under 40 with acute or convalescent COVID-19. CDR3 sequence: CASSSKGGQDEQFF. The CDR3 DNA sequence: TGTGCCAGCAGCTCCAAGGGGGGGCAGGATGAGCAGTTCTTC.